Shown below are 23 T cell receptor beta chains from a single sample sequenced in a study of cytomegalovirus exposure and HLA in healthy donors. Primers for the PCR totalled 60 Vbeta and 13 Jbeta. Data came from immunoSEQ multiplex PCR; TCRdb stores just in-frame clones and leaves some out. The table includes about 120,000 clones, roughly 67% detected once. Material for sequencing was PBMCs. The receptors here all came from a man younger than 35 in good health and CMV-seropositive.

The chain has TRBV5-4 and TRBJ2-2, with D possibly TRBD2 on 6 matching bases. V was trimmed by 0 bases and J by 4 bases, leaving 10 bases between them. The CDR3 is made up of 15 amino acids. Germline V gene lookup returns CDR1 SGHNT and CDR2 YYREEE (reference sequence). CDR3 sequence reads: CASSLASVGTGELFF. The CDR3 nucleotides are TGTGCCAGCAGCTTGGCTAGCGTGGGCACCGGGGAGCTGTTTTTT.

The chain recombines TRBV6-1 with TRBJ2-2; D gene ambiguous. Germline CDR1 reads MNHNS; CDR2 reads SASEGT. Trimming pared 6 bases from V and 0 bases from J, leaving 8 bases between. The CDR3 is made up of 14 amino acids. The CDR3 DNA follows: TGTGCCAGCAGCCCTATTGCGAACACCGGGGAGCTGTTTTTT. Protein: CASSPIANTGELFF.

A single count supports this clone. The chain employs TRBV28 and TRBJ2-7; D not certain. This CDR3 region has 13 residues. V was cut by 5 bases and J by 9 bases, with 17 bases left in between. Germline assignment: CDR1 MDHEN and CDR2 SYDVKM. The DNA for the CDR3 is TGTGCCAGCAGTCCAAAACACCTACGAGGGCAGTACGTC. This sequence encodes CASSPKHLRGQYV.

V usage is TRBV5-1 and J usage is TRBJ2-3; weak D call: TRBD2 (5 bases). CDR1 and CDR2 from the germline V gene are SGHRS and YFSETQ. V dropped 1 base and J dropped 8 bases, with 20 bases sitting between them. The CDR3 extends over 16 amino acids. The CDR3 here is CASSLPDRGLGGTQYF. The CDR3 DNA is TGCGCCAGCAGCTTGCCGGACCGGGGTCTTGGCGGTACGCAGTATTTT.

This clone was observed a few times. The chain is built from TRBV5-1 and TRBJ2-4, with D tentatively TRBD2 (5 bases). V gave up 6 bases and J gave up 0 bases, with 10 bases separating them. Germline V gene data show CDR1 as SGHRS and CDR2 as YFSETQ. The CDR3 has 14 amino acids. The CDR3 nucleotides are TGCGCCAGCAAAATCGGACTAGCCAAAAACATTCAGTACTTC. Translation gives CASKIGLAKNIQYF.

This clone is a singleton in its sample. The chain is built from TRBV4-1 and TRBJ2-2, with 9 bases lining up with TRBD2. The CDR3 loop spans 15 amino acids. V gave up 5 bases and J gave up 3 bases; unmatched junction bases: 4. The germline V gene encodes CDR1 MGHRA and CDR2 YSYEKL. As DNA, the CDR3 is TGCGCCAGCAGCTCACGGACTAGCGACACCGGGGAGCTGTTTTTT. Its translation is CASSSRTSDTGELFF.

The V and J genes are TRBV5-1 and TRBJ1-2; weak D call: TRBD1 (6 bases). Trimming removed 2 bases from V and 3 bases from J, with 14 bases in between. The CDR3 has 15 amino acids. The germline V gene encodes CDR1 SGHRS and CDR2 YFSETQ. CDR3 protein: CASSLQGYTDYGYTF. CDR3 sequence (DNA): TGCGCCAGCAGCTTACAGGGCTACACTGACTATGGCTACACCTTC.

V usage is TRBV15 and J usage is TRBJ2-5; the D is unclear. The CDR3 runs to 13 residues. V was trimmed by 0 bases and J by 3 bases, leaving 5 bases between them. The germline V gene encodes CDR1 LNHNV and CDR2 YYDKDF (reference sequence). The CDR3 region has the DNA TGTGCCACCAGCAGAGATAGTAAAGAGACCCAGTACTTC. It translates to CATSRDSKETQYF.

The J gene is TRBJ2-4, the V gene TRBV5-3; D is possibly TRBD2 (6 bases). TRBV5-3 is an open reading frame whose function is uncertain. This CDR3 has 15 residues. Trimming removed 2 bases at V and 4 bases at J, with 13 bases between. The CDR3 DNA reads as TGTGCCAGAAGCTTCCAGACGGGACTTAAAAACATTCAGTACTTC. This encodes CARSFQTGLKNIQYF.

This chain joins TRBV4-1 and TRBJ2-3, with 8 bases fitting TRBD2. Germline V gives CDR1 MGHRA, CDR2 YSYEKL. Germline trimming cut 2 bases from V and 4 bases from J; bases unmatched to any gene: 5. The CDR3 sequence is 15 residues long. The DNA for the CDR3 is TGCGCCAGCAGCCAAATAGCGGGGTCAGCAGATACGCAGTATTTT. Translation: CASSQIAGSADTQYF.

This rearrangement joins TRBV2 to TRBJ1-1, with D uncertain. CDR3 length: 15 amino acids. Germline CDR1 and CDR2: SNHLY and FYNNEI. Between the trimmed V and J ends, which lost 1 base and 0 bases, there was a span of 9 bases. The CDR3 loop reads CASSEDNYMNTEAFF. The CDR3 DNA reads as TGTGCCAGCAGTGAAGACAACTACATGAACACTGAAGCTTTCTTT.

The CDR3 loop is CASSITGLNSPLHF. The DNA for the CDR3 is TGTGCCAGTAGTATTACAGGGCTAAATTCACCCCTCCACTTT. The genes are TRBV19 and TRBJ1-6, with D possibly being TRBD1 (6 bases). The CDR3 runs to 14 residues. V shed 3 bases and J shed 7 bases, with 10 bases lying between them. The germline gives CDR1 LNHDA, CDR2 SQIVND (reference sequence).

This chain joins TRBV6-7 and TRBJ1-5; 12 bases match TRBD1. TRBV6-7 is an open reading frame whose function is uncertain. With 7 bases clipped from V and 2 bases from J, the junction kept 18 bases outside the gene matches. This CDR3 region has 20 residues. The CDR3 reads CASTVTGTGGRIGRNQPQHF. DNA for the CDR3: TGTGCCAGCACCGTAACCGGGACAGGGGGCAGGATTGGGCGCAATCAGCCCCAGCATTTT.

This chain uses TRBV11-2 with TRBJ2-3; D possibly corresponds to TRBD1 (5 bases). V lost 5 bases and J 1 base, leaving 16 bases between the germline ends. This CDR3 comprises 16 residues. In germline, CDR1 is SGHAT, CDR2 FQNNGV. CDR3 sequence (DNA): TGTGCCAGCAGCCAAAGACAGATTCACGGCACAGATACGCAGTATTTT. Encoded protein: CASSQRQIHGTDTQYF.

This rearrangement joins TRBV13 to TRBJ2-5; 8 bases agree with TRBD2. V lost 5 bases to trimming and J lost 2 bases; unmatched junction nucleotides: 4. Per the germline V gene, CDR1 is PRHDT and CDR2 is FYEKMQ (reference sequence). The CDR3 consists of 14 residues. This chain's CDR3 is CASSPRGGQETQYF. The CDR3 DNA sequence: TGTGCCAGCAGCCCTCGGGGGGGACAAGAGACCCAGTACTTC.

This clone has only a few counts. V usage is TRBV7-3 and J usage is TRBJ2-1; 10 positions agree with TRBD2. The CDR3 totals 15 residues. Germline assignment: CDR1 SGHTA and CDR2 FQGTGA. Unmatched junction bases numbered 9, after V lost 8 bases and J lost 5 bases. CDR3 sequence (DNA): TGTGCCAGCGCACCACTAGCGGGAATTAACAATGAGCAGTTCTTC. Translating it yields CASAPLAGINNEQFF.

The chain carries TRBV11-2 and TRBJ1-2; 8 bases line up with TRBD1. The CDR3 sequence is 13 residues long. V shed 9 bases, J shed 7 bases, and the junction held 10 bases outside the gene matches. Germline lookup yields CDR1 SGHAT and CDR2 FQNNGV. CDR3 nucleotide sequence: TGTGCCAGTCAGCCAGACAGGGGTGGTGGCTACACCTTC. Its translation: CASQPDRGGGYTF.

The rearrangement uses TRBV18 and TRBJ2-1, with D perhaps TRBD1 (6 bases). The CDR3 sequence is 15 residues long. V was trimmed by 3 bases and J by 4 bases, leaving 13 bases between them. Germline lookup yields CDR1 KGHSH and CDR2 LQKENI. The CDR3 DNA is TGTGCCAGCTCACCCTGGAGGACAGAGTACAATGAGCAGTTCTTC. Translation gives CASSPWRTEYNEQFF.

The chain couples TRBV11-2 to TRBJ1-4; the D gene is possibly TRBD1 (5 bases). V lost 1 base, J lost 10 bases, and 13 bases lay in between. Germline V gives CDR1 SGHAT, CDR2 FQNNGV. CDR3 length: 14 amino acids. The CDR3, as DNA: TGTGCCAGCAGCTTAGGGGGCTTCGAAGGAAAACTGTTTTTT. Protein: CASSLGGFEGKLFF.

This CDR3 is CASSFRQGDNSPLHF. CDR3 nucleotides: TGTGCCAGCAGCTTCAGACAGGGAGATAATTCACCCCTCCACTTT. The rearrangement joins TRBV7-2 to TRBJ1-6; 7 bases line up with TRBD1. The V gene's germline CDR1 is SGHTA and CDR2 FQGNSA. This CDR3 has 15 amino acids. V dropped 3 bases and J dropped 5; count of bases not matched to a gene: 4.

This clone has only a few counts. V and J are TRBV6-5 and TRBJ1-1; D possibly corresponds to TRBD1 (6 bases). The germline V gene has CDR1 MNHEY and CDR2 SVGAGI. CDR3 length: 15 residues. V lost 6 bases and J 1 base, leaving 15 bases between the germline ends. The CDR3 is CASRPGQIRNTEAFF. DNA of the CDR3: TGTGCCAGCAGACCTGGACAGATCAGGAACACTGAAGCTTTCTTT.

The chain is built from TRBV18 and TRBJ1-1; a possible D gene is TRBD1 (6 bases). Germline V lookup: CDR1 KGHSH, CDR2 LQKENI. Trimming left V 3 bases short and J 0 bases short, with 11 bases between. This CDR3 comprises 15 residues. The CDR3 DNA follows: TGTGCCAGCTCACCTAATACAGGGCTGAACACTGAAGCTTTCTTT. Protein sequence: CASSPNTGLNTEAFF.

The CDR3 region has the DNA TGCGCCAGCAGCTTAGGACAGGTGGACGAGCAGTACTTC. Translating gives CASSLGQVDEQYF. V gene TRBV5-1 combines with J gene TRBJ2-7; 7 bases match TRBD1. V shed 2 bases and J 5 bases; nucleotides not matched to a gene: 4. Per germline, CDR1 SGHRS and CDR2 YFSETQ. This CDR3 has 13 amino acids.